Sequencing of this T cell receptor beta chain was carried out in a study of cytomegalovirus exposure and HLA in healthy donors (dated by TCRdb to 2016 to 2017). For the wider study: According to an earlier analysis of 587 of the donors, about 180 million T cells yielded 117 million unique TCR beta sequences and approximately 280 Gb of sequence data. The study profiled the T cell repertoires of 500 to 800 subjects by immunosequencing and related them to cytomegalovirus serostatus. Because of strong linkage in the cohort, a few DR-DQ haplotypes were treated as single units for association and clustering. Typing coverage varied by locus: about 620-640 donors for A, B, C, DRB1 and DQB1; approximately 520 for DQA1; approximately 610 for DPA1; some 470 for DPB1. An earlier analysis of fewer than 700 of the donors applied high-throughput TCR beta sequencing to assess whether each TCR beta V gene segment acted as functional or pseudogenic. Among under 450 genotyped donors of the cohort, an average of around 240,000 unique TCR beta nucleotide sequences were sequenced per donor, roughly 18% of them non-productive. Both class I and class II loci were covered by HLA typing, at four-digit resolution. To study patterns of TCR occurrence, a later analysis re-analyzed previously published TCR beta repertoires from around 670 donors and added high-resolution HLA genotyping. About 300 gigabases of sequencing data and tens of millions of unique TCR sequences were included in an early release covering roughly 600 HLA-typed donors. Donor age, sex, ethnicity and CMV serostatus were compiled alongside the repertoire data. A later genetic analysis took genome-wide SNP genotypes for about 60% of the roughly 670 donors and used that subset as a discovery cohort. The genetic ancestry cluster associated with self-reported Caucasian donors included roughly four fifths of the roughly 360 genotyped donors. Rather than drawing on any new phenotypic data, the later analysis identified candidate immune exposures from TCR beta sequences and the way those sequences occurred across donors. The study combined high-throughput TCR immunosequencing, statistical association of individual TCRs with disease status, and machine learning to predict cytomegalovirus infection status. Every repertoire in the discovery cohort had been generated on one and the same sequencing platform. The aim of the study was to test whether cataloging public T cell receptors could identify signatures of past pathogen exposure. In addition to the first cohort of roughly 670 subjects, a separate validation cohort of approximately 130 different subjects was used.

Overall study outcomes, separate from this receptor: In a later analysis, the rate of TCR association differed among HLA loci, with DRB1 alleles having the most associated TCRs and HLA-C alleles having the fewest. A later analysis found that HLA-associated TCR beta chains were more clonally expanded and had lower generation probabilities than equally common non-associated chains. In a later analysis, most CMV-associated TCR beta chains were found to appear HLA-restricted, with HLA associations seemingly driven largely by CMV exposure. Sequencing depth was assumed to be roughly uniform across donors in the presence/absence analyses, though that assumption may not hold. Seventeen rarely observed V segments, including chromosome 9 orphons, were excluded from the earlier analysis of several hundred of the donors because counts were too low. The study gave a list of more than 150 TCR beta chains associated with cytomegalovirus. Correlated functional status among segregating V segments might be attributable to linkage disequilibrium, but an unknown experimental factor could not be ruled out. At a false discovery rate of 0.05, a later analysis linked 15,000 to 20,000 TCR beta sequences to specific HLA alleles. A further reported finding was that TCR beta sequences accurately predicted the HLA-A and HLA-B alleles for most subjects in the first cohort. This cohort had only TCR beta chains sequenced, and the lack of alpha or paired-chain data limited which features could be detected. A cluster of highly shared sequence variants was judged likely to represent a technical artifact of the sequencing pipeline. The classifier was reported to diagnose cytomegalovirus status with high specificity and sensitivity in both the original and validation cohorts. According to a later genetic analysis, donors in an Asian-associated ancestry cluster had fewer N-insertions in productive TCRs than the approximately 650-donor mean. Strong co-occurrence of HLA alleles, especially DR and DQ, made assigning TCR associations to individual alleles difficult. An earlier analysis of some 590 of the donors showed that most TCR beta V segments appeared in productive rearrangements either about 90% or about 30% of the time, which broadly matched IMGT annotations. HLA typing was unavailable for some donors at each locus, so association tests used only the typed subset. The authors suggested that the approach could potentially be generalized to other disease states and immunological phenotypes. A later analysis reported that several top co-occurrence clusters appeared linked to parvovirus B19, influenza, CMV and Epstein-Barr virus. Most TCR sequences were seen in very few donors, while some public TCRs were found in many individuals. An association between a missense DCLRE1C variant and V-gene and J-gene trimming of TCR beta chains was found in a later genetic analysis and replicated in an independent cohort. Three of the identified cytomegalovirus-associated TCR beta chains were confirmed in vitro to be specific for cytomegalovirus antigens. The only immune exposure information available for the cohort was CMV serostatus. The 87-base-pair reads could not distinguish some IMGT-functional V segments, including TRBV6-2 and TRBV6-3, so those segments were excluded.

Library generation was performed with the immunoSEQ multiplex PCR assay. A mixture of 60 forward primers for TCR Vbeta segments and 13 reverse primers for TCR Jbeta segments was used in the multiplex PCR. Amplification of the CDR3 region of rearranged TCR beta genes was performed with a multiplex PCR assay on genomic DNA. The amplified TCR beta libraries were sequenced on the Illumina HiSeq System as 87-base-pair reads. In the authors' own workflow: Across the 500 to 750 repertoires, a later analysis counted around 80 million unique TCR beta chains, some 11 million of which were shared by at least two donors. A nearest-neighbor algorithm error-corrected the raw reads and collapsed the reads into unique sequences, merging closely related sequences to remove PCR and sequencing errors. CDR3 sequences were aligned to IMGT reference sequences to assign V, D and J gene segments. For a sequence to be retained, at least a six-nucleotide match to both a V gene segment and a J gene segment was required. Rearrangements were called productive when the CDR3 lacked stop codons and stayed in frame with V and J; all others were non-productive. CDR3 was defined by IMGT convention, running from the second conserved V-encoded cysteine to the conserved J-encoded phenylalanine. The earlier analysis of about 610 of the donors excluded any sequence lacking an unambiguous match to a single V gene segment. An earlier analysis of some 610 of the donors called V segments functional above 56.7% productive rearrangements and segregating when the between-donor standard deviation exceeded 5%. A statistical classification framework was built for diagnosing cytomegalovirus status from the catalog of TCR beta chain sequences. In a later analysis, V and J genes were assigned by comparing TCR nucleotide sequences against IMGT/GENE-DB human TR gene sequences. Using the TCRdist pipeline, a later analysis assigned CDR3 sequences along with most-parsimonious VDJ recombination scenarios. A later analysis defined each TCR beta chain by its CDR3 amino acid sequence plus V-gene family, and excluded reads lacking a unique V-gene family. As a way to deal with suspected cross-contamination and a sequencing artifact, a later analysis dropped approximately 590 nucleotide sequences that were highly shared and had low generation probability. For each public chain, a later analysis derived a clonal expansion index from normalized ranks of inferred template counts within each repertoire. In a later analysis, generation probabilities were computed using a VDJ recombination model fitted to out-of-frame rearrangements, and the results were checked against IGoR. In a later analysis, hypergeometric tests were used to score TCR-TCR, TCR-HLA and TCR-CMV co-occurrence, with a repertoire-size bias correction applied to TCR pairs. In a later analysis, false discovery rates were estimated by permuting HLA or CMV assignments 20 times. In a later analysis, co-occurring TCRs were grouped using DBSCAN, and TCRdist sequence similarity was added for clustering within HLA-allele-positive subsets. Repertoires with fewer than 30,000 or more than 120,000 public chains, plus five repertoires with anomalous nucleotide sharing, were excluded from co-occurrence clustering. TCRdb stores this immuneACCESS table with in-frame sequences only. Part of the clones is absent; in the studies checked, under half of the shortfall reflects unresolved V genes, and no reason is known for the rest. The DNA was the basis for D and trimming; V, J and clone size are from that table. This sample lists fewer than 80,000 clones; under 85% were detected once. Approximately 10% of the sample is held by the ten biggest clonotypes.

About this clone: What this receptor recognizes is not known. No per-base quality is available; no much larger clone lies one base away.

Including cysteine and phenylalanine, the CDR3 has 14 amino acids. CDR3 DNA only is kept here, 42 bases in frame from base 1. Reading the germline V gene gives CDR1 SQVTM and CDR2 ANQGSEA. Trimming takes 0 bases from V and 7 bases from J, and the germline ends sit 13 bases apart. The cohort was made up of 666 healthy bone marrow donors. At the time of sampling, all cohort members were nominally healthy, though unrecorded immune exposures were likely present. The donor was CMV seropositive and belonged to the group of about 290 seropositive cohort members. Each donor provided a peripheral blood sample, and peripheral blood mononuclear cells were used for TCR beta sequencing. Genomic DNA extraction from the blood cell samples was performed with the Qiagen DNeasy Blood Extraction Kit.

The rearranged segments are TRBV29-1 and TRBJ2-1; the D gene cannot be resolved reliably. The sequencing input was PBMCs. This receptor was taken from a woman aged 60-75 years in good health and CMV-seropositive. The DNA sequence follows: TGCAGCGTTGAAGACCCGCGCCCGGGTAATGAGCAGTTCTTC. This sequence encodes CSVEDPRPGNEQFF.